This passage covers 9 T cell receptor beta chains from one sample sequenced in a study of cytomegalovirus exposure and HLA in healthy donors. The primer mix had 60 Vbeta and 13 Jbeta primers. Only in-frame clones appear in the TCRdb table, and some are missing; sequencing was by immunoSEQ multiplex PCR. The table shows under 200,000 clones, with 81% occurring only once. The sequenced sample was PBMCs. Source of these receptors: a man aged 45-65 years in good health and CMV-seropositive.

CDR3 region: CASSLGYEQYF. For the CDR3, the DNA is TGCGCCAGCAGCCTCGGCTACGAGCAGTACTTC. V is TRBV5-1 and J is TRBJ2-7; D not certain. V shed 4 bases and J shed 3 bases, with 5 bases lying between them. This CDR3 has 11 amino acids. Germline CDR1 and CDR2: SGHRS and YFSETQ.

This chain links TRBV10-1 with TRBJ2-7; TRBD1 agrees at 9 bases. Germline assignment: CDR1 WNHNN and CDR2 SYGVQD (reference sequence). Trimming removed 0 bases from V and 7 bases from J; junction bases left unmatched: 7. There are 15 residues in the CDR3. CDR3 residues: CASSESGTGLGEQYF. CDR3 sequence (DNA): TGCGCCAGCAGTGAGTCGGGGACAGGGTTGGGGGAGCAGTACTTC.

The V and J genes are TRBV4-1 and TRBJ2-5; 8 nucleotides line up with TRBD1. The tail of the sequence fits TRBJ2-7 better, so the J call may be wrong. The CDR3 consists of 15 residues. The germline gives CDR1 MGHRA, CDR2 YSYEKL. The CDR3 nucleotides are TGCGCCAGCAGCCAAGAGGGACAGGTCACCAACGAGCAGTACTTC. It is translated as CASSQEGQVTNEQYF.

The chain is built from TRBV5-1 and TRBJ1-1; D not resolved. The CDR3 consists of 13 residues. Trimming removed 3 bases from V and 5 bases from J, with 11 bases in between. Germline CDR1 SGHRS, CDR2 YFSETQ. The CDR3 sequence: CASSSQAGTEAFF. Here the CDR3 DNA reads TGCGCCAGCAGCTCGCAAGCGGGTACTGAAGCTTTCTTT.

This clone was observed a single time. V gene TRBV19 combines with J gene TRBJ1-5; 7 bases agree with TRBD1. The germline V gene encodes CDR1 LNHDA and CDR2 SQIVND (reference sequence). Unmatched junction bases numbered 6, after V lost 0 bases and J lost 7 bases. This CDR3 comprises 15 residues. DNA for the CDR3: TGTGCCAGTAGTATAGAGCCAGGGGGAGGACAGCCCCAGCATTTT. It translates to CASSIEPGGGQPQHF.

Only one count was recorded for this clone. V is TRBV19 and J is TRBJ1-2; D may be TRBD1 (6 bases). Per germline, CDR1 LNHDA and CDR2 SQIVND (reference sequence). The CDR3 runs 12 residues. The V gene lost 10 bases and the J gene lost 4 bases, with 13 bases spanning the gap. Here the CDR3 reads CATTTGLYGYTF. CDR3 nucleotides: TGTGCCACAACTACAGGGCTCTATGGCTACACCTTC.

This clone was seen only a few times. This chain connects TRBV10-3 to TRBJ1-6, with D possibly being TRBD1 (5 bases). Germline loops: CDR1 ENHRY, CDR2 SYGVKD. The CDR3 consists of 14 residues. The V end lost 2 bases, the J end lost 7 bases, and 9 bases lay between the germline ends. The CDR3: CAISEDSKNSPLHF. CDR3 in DNA: TGTGCCATCAGTGAGGACAGCAAGAATTCACCCCTCCACTTT.

The chain couples TRBV5-6 to TRBJ1-2, with D uncertain. The germline V gene has CDR1 SGHDT and CDR2 YYEEEE. V was pared by 2 bases and J by 4 bases, with 9 bases between. This CDR3 has 13 amino acids. This CDR3 reads CASSLDTRYGYTF. In DNA form, the CDR3 reads TGTGCCAGCAGCTTAGACACTCGCTATGGCTACACCTTC.

The V gene is TRBV7-9, the J gene TRBJ2-3; 10 bases fit TRBD2. CDR1 and CDR2 (germline): SEHNR, FQNEAQ (reference sequence). V lost 2 bases to trimming and J lost 5 bases; unmatched junction nucleotides: 4. The CDR3 loop spans 15 amino acids. The chain's CDR3 is CASSLLAGAKDTQYF. The CDR3 DNA is TGTGCCAGCAGCTTACTAGCGGGAGCCAAAGATACGCAGTATTTT. The full variable domain, in which reference TRBV7-9 and TRBJ2-3 provide the parts outside the CDR3, is DTGVSQNPRHKITKRGQNVTFRCDPISEHNRLYWYRQTLGQGPEFLTYFQNEAQLEKSRLLSDRFSAERPKGSFSTLEIQRTEQGDSAMYLCASSLLAGAKDTQYFGPGTRLTVL.